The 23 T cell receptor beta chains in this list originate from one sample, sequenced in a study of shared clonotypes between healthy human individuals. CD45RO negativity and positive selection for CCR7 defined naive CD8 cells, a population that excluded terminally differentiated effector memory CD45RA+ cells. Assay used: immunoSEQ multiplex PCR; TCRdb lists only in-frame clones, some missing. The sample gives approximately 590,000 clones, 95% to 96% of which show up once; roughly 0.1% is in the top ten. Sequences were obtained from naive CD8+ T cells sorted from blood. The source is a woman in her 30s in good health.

The CDR3: CASSSGTSGSVEQFF. CDR3 DNA: TGTGCCAGCAGTTCCGGGACTAGCGGGAGTGTTGAGCAGTTCTTC. This chain uses TRBV27 with TRBJ2-1; 14 nucleotides match TRBD2. The V segment lost 4 bases and the J segment 9 bases; nucleotides outside the gene matches: 5. From germline, CDR1 is MNHEY and CDR2 SMNVEV (reference sequence). The CDR3 spans 15 residues.

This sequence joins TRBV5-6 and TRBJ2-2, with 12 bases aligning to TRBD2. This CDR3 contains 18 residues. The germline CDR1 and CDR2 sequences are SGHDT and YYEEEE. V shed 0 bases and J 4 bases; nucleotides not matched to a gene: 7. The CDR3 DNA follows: TGTGCCAGCAGCTTGGCTAGCGGGAGGGCCCTCGGCACCGGGGAGCTGTTTTTT. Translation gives CASSLASGRALGTGELFF.

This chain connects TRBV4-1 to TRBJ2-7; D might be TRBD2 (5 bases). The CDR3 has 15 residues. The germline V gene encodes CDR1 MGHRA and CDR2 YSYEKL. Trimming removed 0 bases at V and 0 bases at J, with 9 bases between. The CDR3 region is CASSQDLSGSYEQYF. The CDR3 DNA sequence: TGCGCCAGCAGCCAAGATTTGAGCGGCTCCTACGAGCAGTACTTC.

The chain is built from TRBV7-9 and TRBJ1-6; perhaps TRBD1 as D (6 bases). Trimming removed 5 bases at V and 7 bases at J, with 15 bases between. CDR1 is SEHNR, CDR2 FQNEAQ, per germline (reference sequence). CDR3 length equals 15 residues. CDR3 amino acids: CASSGIGTPNSPLHF. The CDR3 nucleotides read TGTGCCAGCAGCGGGATAGGGACACCGAATTCACCCCTCCACTTT.

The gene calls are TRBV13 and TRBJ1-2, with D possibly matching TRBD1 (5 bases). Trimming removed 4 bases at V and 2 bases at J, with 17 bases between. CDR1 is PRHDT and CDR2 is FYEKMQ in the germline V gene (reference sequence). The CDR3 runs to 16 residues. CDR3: CASSSPLPGRNYGYTF. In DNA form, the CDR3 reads TGTGCCAGCAGCTCACCTCTCCCGGGACGGAACTATGGCTACACCTTC. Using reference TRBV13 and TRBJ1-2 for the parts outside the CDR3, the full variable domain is AAGVIQSPRHLIKEKRETATLKCYPIPRHDTVYWYQQGPGQDPQFLISFYEKMQSDKGSIPDRFSAQQFSDYHSELNMSSLELGDSALYFCASSSPLPGRNYGYTFGSGTRLTVV.

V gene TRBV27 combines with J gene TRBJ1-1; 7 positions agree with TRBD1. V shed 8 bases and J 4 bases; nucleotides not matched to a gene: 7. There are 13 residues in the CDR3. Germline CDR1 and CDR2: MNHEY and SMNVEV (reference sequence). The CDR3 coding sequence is TGTGCCAGCCGGGTCAGGGGGGCCACTGAAGCTTTCTTT. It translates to CASRVRGATEAFF.

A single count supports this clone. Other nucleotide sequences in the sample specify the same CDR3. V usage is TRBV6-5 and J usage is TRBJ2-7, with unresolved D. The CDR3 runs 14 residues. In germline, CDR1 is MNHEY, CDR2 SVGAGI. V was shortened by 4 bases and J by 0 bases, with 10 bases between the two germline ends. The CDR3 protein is CASSSGLSSYEQYF. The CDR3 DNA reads TGTGCCAGCAGTTCCGGCCTGAGCTCCTACGAGCAGTACTTC.

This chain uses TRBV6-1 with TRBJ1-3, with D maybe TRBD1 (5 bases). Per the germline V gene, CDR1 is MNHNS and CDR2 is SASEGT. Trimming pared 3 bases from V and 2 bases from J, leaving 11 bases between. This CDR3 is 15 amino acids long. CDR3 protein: CASSDWGFPGNTIYF. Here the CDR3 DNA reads TGTGCCAGCAGTGATTGGGGGTTCCCTGGAAACACCATATATTTT.

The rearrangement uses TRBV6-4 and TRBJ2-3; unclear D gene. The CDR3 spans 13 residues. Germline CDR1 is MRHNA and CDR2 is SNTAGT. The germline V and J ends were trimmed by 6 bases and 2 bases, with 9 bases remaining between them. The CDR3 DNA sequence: TGTGCCAGCAGCTTAGGTGTCACAGATACGCAGTATTTT. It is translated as CASSLGVTDTQYF.

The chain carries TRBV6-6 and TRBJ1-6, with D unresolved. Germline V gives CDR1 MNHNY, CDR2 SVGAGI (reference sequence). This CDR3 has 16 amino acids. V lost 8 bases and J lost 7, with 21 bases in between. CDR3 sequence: CASRLTLTGQNSPLHF. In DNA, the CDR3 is TGTGCCAGCCGATTGACCCTAACCGGGCAAAATTCACCCCTCCACTTT.

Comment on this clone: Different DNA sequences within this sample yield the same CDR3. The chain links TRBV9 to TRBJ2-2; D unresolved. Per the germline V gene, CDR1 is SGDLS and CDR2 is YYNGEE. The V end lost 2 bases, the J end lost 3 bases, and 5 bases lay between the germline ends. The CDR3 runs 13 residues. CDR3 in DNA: TGTGCCAGCAGCGTCGGAGACACCGGGGAGCTGTTTTTT. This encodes CASSVGDTGELFF.

This CDR3 reads CASSSAATGTDTQYF. The CDR3, as DNA: TGTGCCAGCAGTTCCGCCGCGACGGGGACAGATACGCAGTATTTT. The rearrangement joins TRBV11-3 to TRBJ2-3, with D possibly being TRBD2 (5 bases). The CDR3 totals 15 residues. V dropped 6 bases and J dropped 3 bases, with 16 bases sitting between them. CDR1 SGHNT and CDR2 YENEEA come from the germline V gene.

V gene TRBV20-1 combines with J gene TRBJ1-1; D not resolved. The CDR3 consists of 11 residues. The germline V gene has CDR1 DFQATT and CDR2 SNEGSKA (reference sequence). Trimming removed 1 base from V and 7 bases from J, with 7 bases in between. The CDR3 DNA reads TGCAGTGCTAGAGCACGGGGTGAAGCTTTCTTT. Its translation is CSARARGEAFF.

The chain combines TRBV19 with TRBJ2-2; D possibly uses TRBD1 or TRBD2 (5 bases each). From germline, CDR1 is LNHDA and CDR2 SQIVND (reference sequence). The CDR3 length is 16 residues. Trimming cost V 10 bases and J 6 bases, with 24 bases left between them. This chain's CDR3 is CATAPPGTFTPGELFF. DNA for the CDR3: TGTGCCACTGCCCCCCCGGGGACCTTTACCCCCGGGGAGCTGTTTTTT.

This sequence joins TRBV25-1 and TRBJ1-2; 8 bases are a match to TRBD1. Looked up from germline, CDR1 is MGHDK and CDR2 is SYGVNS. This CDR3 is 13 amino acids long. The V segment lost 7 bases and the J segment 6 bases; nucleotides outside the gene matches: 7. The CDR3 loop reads CASKMTGEDGYTF. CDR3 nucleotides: TGTGCCAGCAAGATGACAGGGGAGGATGGCTACACCTTC.

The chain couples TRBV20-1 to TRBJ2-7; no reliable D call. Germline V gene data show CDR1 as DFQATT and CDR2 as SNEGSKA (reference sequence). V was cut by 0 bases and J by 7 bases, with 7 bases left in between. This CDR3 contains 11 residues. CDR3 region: CSARDDGEQYF. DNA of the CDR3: TGCAGTGCTAGAGATGATGGGGAGCAGTACTTC.

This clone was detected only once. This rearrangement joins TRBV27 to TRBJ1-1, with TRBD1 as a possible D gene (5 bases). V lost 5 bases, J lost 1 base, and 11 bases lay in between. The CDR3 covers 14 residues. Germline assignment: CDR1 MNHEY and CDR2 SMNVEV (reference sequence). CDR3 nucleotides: TGTGCCAGCAGTCCGATCGGGGGGAACACTGAAGCTTTCTTT. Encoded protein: CASSPIGGNTEAFF.

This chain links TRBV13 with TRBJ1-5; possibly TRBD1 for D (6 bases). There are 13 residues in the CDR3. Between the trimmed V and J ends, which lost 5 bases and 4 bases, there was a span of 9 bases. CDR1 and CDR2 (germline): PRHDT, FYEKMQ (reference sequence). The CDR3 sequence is CASSLRGNQPQHF. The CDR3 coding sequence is TGTGCCAGCAGCCTGAGGGGGAATCAGCCCCAGCATTTT.

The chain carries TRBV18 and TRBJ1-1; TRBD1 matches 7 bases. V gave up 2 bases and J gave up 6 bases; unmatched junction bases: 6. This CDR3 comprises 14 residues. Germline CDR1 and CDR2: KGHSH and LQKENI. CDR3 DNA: TGTGCCAGCTCACCAACAGGGGAAAGGCCTGAAGCTTTCTTT. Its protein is CASSPTGERPEAFF.

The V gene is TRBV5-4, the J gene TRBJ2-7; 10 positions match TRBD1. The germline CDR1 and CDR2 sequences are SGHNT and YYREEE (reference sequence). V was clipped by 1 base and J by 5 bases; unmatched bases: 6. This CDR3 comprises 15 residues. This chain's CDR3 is CASSLTGTGDHEQYF. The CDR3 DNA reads TGTGCCAGCAGCTTGACCGGGACAGGGGATCACGAGCAGTACTTC. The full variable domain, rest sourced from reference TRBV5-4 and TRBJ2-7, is ETGVTQSPTHLIKTRGQQVTLRCSSQSGHNTVSWYQQALGQGPQFIFQYYREEENGRGNFPPRFSGLQFPNYSSELNVNALELDDSALYLCASSLTGTGDHEQYFGPGTRLTVT.

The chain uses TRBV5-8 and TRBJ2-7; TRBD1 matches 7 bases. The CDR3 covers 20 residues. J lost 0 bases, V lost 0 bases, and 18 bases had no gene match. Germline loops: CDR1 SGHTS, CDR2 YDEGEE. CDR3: CASSLVFGQAPLGHSYEQYF. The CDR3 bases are TGTGCCAGCAGCTTGGTGTTCGGACAGGCGCCTCTCGGTCACTCCTACGAGCAGTACTTC.

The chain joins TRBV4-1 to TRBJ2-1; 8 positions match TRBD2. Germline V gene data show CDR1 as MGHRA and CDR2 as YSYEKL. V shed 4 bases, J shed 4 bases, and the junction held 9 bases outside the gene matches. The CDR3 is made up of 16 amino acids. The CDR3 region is CASSRVLADSYNEQFF. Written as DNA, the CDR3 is TGCGCCAGCAGCCGGGTACTAGCGGACTCTTACAATGAGCAGTTCTTC.

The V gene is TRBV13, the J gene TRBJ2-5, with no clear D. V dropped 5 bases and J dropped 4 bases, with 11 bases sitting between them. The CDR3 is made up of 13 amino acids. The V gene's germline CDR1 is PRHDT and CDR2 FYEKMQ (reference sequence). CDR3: CASSLRGIETQYF. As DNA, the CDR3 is TGTGCCAGCAGCCTTAGAGGCATAGAGACCCAGTACTTC.